Listed below are T cell receptor beta chains from one sample, sequenced in a study of cytomegalovirus exposure and HLA in healthy donors. Here immunoSEQ multiplex PCR was the method, and the copy in TCRdb shows in-frame clones only, minus some. This table holds 150,000 to 200,000 clones, 75% to 95% found once. The sample was PBMCs. These receptor sequences come from a young woman in good health and CMV-seropositive. Each CDR3 is given with its conserved first and last residue. Fields, in order: V gene, clone size, D gene, J gene, CDR3 DNA, CDR3 protein. A D gene is named only where the DNA matches it firmly. Not all rows give a size; the values are once, few, many and, for expanded clones, a class.

TRBV28,-,-,TRBJ1-1,TGTGCCAGCAGAAAAATGAAACCTAACCAAGGAGGTGAAGCTTTCTTT,CASRKMKPNQGGEAFF
TRBV6-5,-,-,TRBJ2-5,TGTGCCAGCAGTTACTCGGGGCCCTCGGAGACCCAGTACTTC,CASSYSGPSETQYF
TRBV6-4,few,TRBD1,TRBJ2-1,TGTGCCAGCAGTTCAGGCACAGGGGGTGTAAATGAGCAGTTCTTC,CASSSGTGGVNEQFF
TRBV9,few,-,TRBJ2-1,TGTGCCAGCAGCGGGGAGGAAGACAATGAGCAGTTCTTC,CASSGEEDNEQFF
TRBV4-3,-,TRBD2,TRBJ2-1,TGCATGGCGGGAGGGCCAGAGGGTCATGAGCAGTTCTTC,CMAGGPEGHEQFF
TRBV19,-,-,TRBJ2-7,TGTGCCAGTAGTATAGCGAGCCGATCCGGGTCCCCCTCCTACGAGCAGTACTTC,CASSIASRSGSPSYEQYF
TRBV9,-,TRBD2,TRBJ2-5,TGTGCCAGCAGCGTGGCCATAGCGGGGGGTAAAGAGACCCAGTACTTC,CASSVAIAGGKETQYF
TRBV30,-,-,TRBJ1-1,TGTGCCTGGAGAGCTTCCAGGGACATCATGAACACTGAAGCTTTCTTT,CAWRASRDIMNTEAFF
TRBV2,-,-,TRBJ1-1,TGTGCCAGCAGTGATAGGGCCTCGGGGACTTTCTTT,CASSDRASGTFF
TRBV5-1,-,-,TRBJ2-3,TGCGCCAGCACTAAACCGGGACAACTCCCCCTCGAGGAGAGTACGCAGTATTTT,CASTKPGQLPLEESTQYF
TRBV7-9,-,TRBD2,TRBJ2-2,TGTGCCAGCAGCTTAGCGGTTGGCGGGGGGCGAGGCACCGGGGAGCTGTTTTTT,CASSLAVGGGRGTGELFF
TRBV30,-,-,TRBJ2-1,TGTGCCTGGAGGACAGGCTTTAATTACAATGAGCAGTTCTTC,CAWRTGFNYNEQFF
TRBV5-1,-,TRBD2,TRBJ2-7,TGCGCCAGCAGCATGAGGACTAGCGGGACCCACGAGCAGTACTTC,CASSMRTSGTHEQYF
TRBV18,-,-,TRBJ2-5,TGTGCCAGCTCACCTTCCCTCTTCCAAGAGACCCAGTACTTC,CASSPSLFQETQYF
TRBV4-3,-,-,TRBJ2-5,TGCGCCAGCAGCCAAGTACCCTATGGGGCGGGGAGAGGAGAGACCCAGTACTTC,CASSQVPYGAGRGETQYF
TRBV28,-,-,TRBJ2-1,TGTGCCAGCAGTTTTTGGGGGGAGTCTTACAATGAGCAGTTCTTC,CASSFWGESYNEQFF
TRBV6-4,-,TRBD2,TRBJ2-1,TGTGCCAGCAGTGGAGAGGCGGGAGTGGGGTACAATGAGCAGTTCTTC,CASSGEAGVGYNEQFF
TRBV30,-,TRBD2,TRBJ2-1,TGTGCCTGGAGTCGACTAGCGGGGGGGGATGAGCAGTTCTTC,CAWSRLAGGDEQFF
TRBV30,-,TRBD1,TRBJ2-7,TGTGCCTGGAGGCCCTGGACAGGGCAAACCTACGAGCAGTACTTC,CAWRPWTGQTYEQYF
TRBV2,once,-,TRBJ2-1,TGTGCCAGCACCCAAAGACAGTGGGATGAGCAGTTCTTC,CASTQRQWDEQFF
TRBV4-3,once,-,TRBJ1-2,TGCGCCAGCAGCCTATACCGACCGGGACAAGGGGCATCTAACTATGGCTACACCTTC,CASSLYRPGQGASNYGYTF
TRBV7-9,-,TRBD2,TRBJ2-7,TGTGCCAGCAGCCCTAGCGGGAGCTACGAGCAGTACTTC,CASSPSGSYEQYF
TRBV18,few,-,TRBJ1-5,TGTGCCAGCTCGCGTCAGGGCGATAATCAGCCCCAGCATTTT,CASSRQGDNQPQHF
TRBV5-1,-,-,TRBJ2-5,TGCGCCAGCAGCTTCCGGGGAGTGGAGACCCAGTACTTC,CASSFRGVETQYF
TRBV4-3,-,TRBD1,TRBJ2-3,TGCGCCAGCAGCCAAGAAGGGGACAGGGGGTGGGATACGCAGTATTTT,CASSQEGDRGWDTQYF
TRBV28,-,TRBD2,TRBJ2-7,TGTGCCAGCAGTTCCCCTCGGGGGACTAGCGGAACCGAGCAGTACTTC,CASSSPRGTSGTEQYF
TRBV5-1,-,TRBD1,TRBJ2-7,TGCGCCAGCAGCTCGGGACAGGCGCCCCCACCGTCGCAGTACTTC,CASSSGQAPPPSQYF
TRBV7-6,-,-,TRBJ1-1,TGTGCCAGCAGCTTAGTTCCCCTGCCGGTTATGAACACTGAAGCTTTCTTT,CASSLVPLPVMNTEAFF
TRBV5-1,-,TRBD2,TRBJ2-7,TGCGCCAGCAGCTTGGAGGTAGCGGGTAACGAGCAGTACTTC,CASSLEVAGNEQYF